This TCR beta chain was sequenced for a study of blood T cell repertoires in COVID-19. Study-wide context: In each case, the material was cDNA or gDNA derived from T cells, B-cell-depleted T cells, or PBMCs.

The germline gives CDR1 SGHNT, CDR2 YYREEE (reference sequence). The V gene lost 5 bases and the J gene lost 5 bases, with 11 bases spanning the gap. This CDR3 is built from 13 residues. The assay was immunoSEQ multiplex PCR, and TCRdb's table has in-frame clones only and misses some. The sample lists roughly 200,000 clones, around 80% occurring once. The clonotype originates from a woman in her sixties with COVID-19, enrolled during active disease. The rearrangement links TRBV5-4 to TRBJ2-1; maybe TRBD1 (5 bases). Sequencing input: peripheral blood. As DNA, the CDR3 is TGTGCCAGCAGTACGACAGATAACAATGAGCAGTTCTTC. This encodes CASSTTDNNEQFF. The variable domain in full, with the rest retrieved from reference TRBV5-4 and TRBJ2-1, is ETGVTQSPTHLIKTRGQQVTLRCSSQSGHNTVSWYQQALGQGPQFIFQYYREEENGRGNFPPRFSGLQFPNYSSELNVNALELDDSALYLCASSTTDNNEQFFGPGTRLTVL.